Many counts were recorded for the clone carrying this T cell receptor (beta chain). TCRdb redid the calling of the RT-PCR reads with MiXCR, one entry per CDR3 protein. The sample comprises 500,000 or so distinct CDR3 sequences, 16% of which are singletons, and 2.5% to 3.5% rests with the top ten. This record comes from a study of response to subunit inactivated influenza vaccine. The V end lost 4 bases, the J end lost 0 bases, and 7 bases lay between the germline ends. Germline V gene lookup returns CDR1 SGHAT and CDR2 FQNNGV. This CDR3 is 14 amino acids long. The clonotype comes from a man aged 50-75 years who received an inactivated influenza vaccine. This chain links TRBV11-2 with TRBJ1-3; D remains unclear. The source material was CD4+ T cells sorted from PBMCs, sampled around 25 months after vaccination. For the CDR3, the DNA is TGTGCCAGCAGCTCGGGGAGCTCTGGAAACACCATATATTTT. It translates to CASSSGSSGNTIYF.